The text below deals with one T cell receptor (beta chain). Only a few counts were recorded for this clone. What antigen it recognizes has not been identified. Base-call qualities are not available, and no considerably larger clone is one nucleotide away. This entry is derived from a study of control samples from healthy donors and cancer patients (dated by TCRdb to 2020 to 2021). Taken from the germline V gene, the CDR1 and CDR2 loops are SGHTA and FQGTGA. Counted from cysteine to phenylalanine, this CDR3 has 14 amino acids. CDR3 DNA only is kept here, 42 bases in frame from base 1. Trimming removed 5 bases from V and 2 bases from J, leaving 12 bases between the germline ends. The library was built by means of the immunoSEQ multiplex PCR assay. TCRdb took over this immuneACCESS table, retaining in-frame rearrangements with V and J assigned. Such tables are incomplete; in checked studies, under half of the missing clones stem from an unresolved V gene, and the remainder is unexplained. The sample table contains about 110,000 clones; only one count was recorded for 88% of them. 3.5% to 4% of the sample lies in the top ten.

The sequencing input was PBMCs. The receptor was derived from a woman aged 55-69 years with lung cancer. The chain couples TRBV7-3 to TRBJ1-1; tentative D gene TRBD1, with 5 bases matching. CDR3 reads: CASSASQANTEAFF. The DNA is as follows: TGTGCCAGCAGCGCCTCACAGGCAAACACTGAAGCTTTCTTT. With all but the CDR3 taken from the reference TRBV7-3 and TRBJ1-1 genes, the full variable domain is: GAGVSQTPSNKVTEKGKYVELRCDPISGHTALYWYRQSLGQGPEFLIYFQGTGAADDSGLPNDRFFAVRPEGSVSTLKIQRTERGDSAVYLCASSASQANTEAFFGQGTRLTVV.